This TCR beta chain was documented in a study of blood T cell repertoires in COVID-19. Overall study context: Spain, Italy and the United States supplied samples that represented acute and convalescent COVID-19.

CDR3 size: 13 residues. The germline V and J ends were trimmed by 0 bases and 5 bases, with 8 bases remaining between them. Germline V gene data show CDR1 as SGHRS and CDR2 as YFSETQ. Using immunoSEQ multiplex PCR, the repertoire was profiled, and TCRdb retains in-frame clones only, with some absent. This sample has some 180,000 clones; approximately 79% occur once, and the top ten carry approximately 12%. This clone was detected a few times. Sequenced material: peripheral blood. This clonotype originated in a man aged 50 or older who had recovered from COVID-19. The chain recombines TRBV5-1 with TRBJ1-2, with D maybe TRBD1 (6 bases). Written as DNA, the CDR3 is TGCGCCAGCAGCTTGGACAGGGATTATGGCTACACCTTC. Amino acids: CASSLDRDYGYTF.